The clone carrying this T cell receptor (beta chain) was counted only a few times. The antigen is not known. The cryopreserved samples used held roughly 0.9-11 million PBMC prior to extraction of DNA. The libraries were made with immunoSEQ v3.0 at survey level. This table comes from immunoSEQ multiplex PCR, and its TCRdb copy is limited to in-frame clones, with some not included. The sample records 34,000 or so clones, 82% being singletons. Looked up from germline, CDR1 is SGHAT and CDR2 is FQNNGV. Trimming pared 2 bases from V and 7 bases from J, leaving 12 bases between. The CDR3 consists of 13 residues. The entry originates in a study of long-term antiretroviral therapy in people with HIV. Study results and limitations: Older ART regimens may have been in use when blood was drawn between the mid-2000s and the late 2010s.

Here the sequenced sample was unsorted PBMCs, taken 0.6 years after starting antiretroviral therapy. V usage is TRBV11-2 and J usage is TRBJ2-7; D is unresolved. The receptor comes from a man in his late teens or twenties with HIV. CDR3 amino acids: CASSLQTHHEQYF. CDR3 nucleotides: TGTGCCAGCAGCTTACAGACCCATCATGAGCAGTACTTC.